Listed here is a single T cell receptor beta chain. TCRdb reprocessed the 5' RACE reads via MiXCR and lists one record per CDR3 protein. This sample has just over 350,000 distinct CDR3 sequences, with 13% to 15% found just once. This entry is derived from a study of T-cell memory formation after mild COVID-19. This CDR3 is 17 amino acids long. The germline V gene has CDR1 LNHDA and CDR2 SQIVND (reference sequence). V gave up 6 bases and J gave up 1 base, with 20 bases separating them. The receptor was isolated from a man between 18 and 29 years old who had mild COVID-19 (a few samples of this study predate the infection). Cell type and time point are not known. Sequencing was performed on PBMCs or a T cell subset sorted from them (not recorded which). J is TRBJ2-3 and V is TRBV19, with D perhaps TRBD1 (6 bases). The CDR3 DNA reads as TGTGCCAGTAGCACTCCCGGTGAGGGGGTGCGCACAGATACGCAGTATTTT. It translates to CASSTPGEGVRTDTQYF.